This T cell receptor (beta chain) was sequenced during a study of cytomegalovirus exposure and HLA in healthy donors. Across the whole study: Genotyping showed around 80% of over 350 donors falling in the Caucasian-associated ancestry cluster.

The PCR employed 60 Vbeta primers together with 13 Jbeta primers. Some clones are missing from TCRdb's copy, which holds only in-frame ones; the method was immunoSEQ multiplex PCR. The sample includes some 190,000 clones, 70% to 90% seen only once; the top ten take 0.25% to 0.4%. CDR3 length: 16 residues. V lost 0 bases and J lost 2; bases outside the gene matches: 4. Germline lookup yields CDR1 SGHNT and CDR2 YYREEE (reference sequence). Study-wide points: The likely origin of a cluster of highly shared sequence variants was a sequencing artifact. A few V segments could not be told apart, such as TRBV6-2 and TRBV6-3, and were left out. Fewer N-insertions than the approximately 700-donor mean were reportedly shown by an Asian-associated ancestry cluster in a later analysis.

A remark on this clone: What it recognizes is unknown.

This chain connects TRBV5-4 to TRBJ2-3; TRBD2 aligns across 9 bases. This TCR was recovered from a woman aged 25 to 39 in good health and CMV-seronegative. Sequenced material: PBMCs. CDR3 sequence (DNA): TGTGCCAGCAGCTTGGCCCTAGCGGGGTACACAGATACGCAGTATTTT. This translates into CASSLALAGYTDTQYF.